This T cell receptor (beta chain) is drawn from a study of T cell repertoires in cytomegalovirus infection. As for the study in general: Newly reported HLA-C-restricted and thoroughly characterized HLA-B-restricted CMV epitopes were employed. An indication of both CMV infection and matching HLA type came from public TCR beta signatures.

Study-level results: Frequencies of public TCR beta families were cumulated, and this identified carriers of CMV plus the relevant HLA. HLA-C-restricted CMV clonotypes gave the most frequent clonotype in two of eight donors.

With respect to this clonotype: The target antigen is unknown.

The CDR3 has 16 residues. The V and J ends lost 6 bases and 2 bases, in that order; junction bases with no gene match: 10. The germline V gene has CDR1 SEHNR and CDR2 FQNEAQ (reference sequence). MiXCR was run by TCRdb on the reads, yielding one entry per CDR3 protein. The sample records some 940,000 distinct CDR3 sequences, roughly 30% being singletons. This clonotype was obtained from a human donor in good health (CMV status not recorded). Some clones in this sample may be carry-over from other donors' samples. V usage is TRBV7-9 and J usage is TRBJ1-3; 7 bases map to TRBD1. The source was cultured CD8+ T cells from PBMCs, collected from culture after CMV antigen stimulation. CDR3 residues: CASRLLQGVTGNTIYF. The CDR3 bases are TGTGCCAGCAGGCTGCTCCAGGGGGTTACTGGAAACACCATATATTTT.